This TCR beta chain came from a study of blood T cells in healthy people across ages. Broader study findings: Total diversity from one million sequenced T cells was likely underestimated.

Germline CDR1 is SGHTA and CDR2 is FQGNSA. Trimming cost V 1 base and J 0 bases, with 10 bases left between them. This CDR3 is built from 16 residues. PCR was performed a second time for about 6 to 12 cycles using a sample-barcoded 5' primer and a J-beta primer mix. Tagging of each cDNA molecule was performed by a template-switch adaptor with 12 random nucleotides. MiXCR, applied by TCRdb to the 5' RACE reads, yields one record per CDR3 protein. Of fewer than 950,000 distinct CDR3 sequences listed, 53% were seen once; the top ten hold under 50%. The table lists this clonotype with a count of one. Its target is not known.

The J gene is TRBJ2-1, the V gene TRBV7-2; no firm D call. The source is a man aged 80 or over in good health. The source material was blood. The CDR3 loop reads CASSLGPLGSYNEQFF. The CDR3 coding sequence is TGTGCCAGCAGCTTAGGGCCGCTGGGCTCCTACAATGAGCAGTTCTTC.